This passage covers 4 T cell receptor beta chains from one sample sequenced in a study of PD-L1 blockade in urothelial cancer. Stated time point: peripheral blood 6 weeks after treatment start. Using immunoSEQ multiplex PCR, the repertoire was profiled, and TCRdb retains in-frame clones only, with some absent. Of about 45,000 clones listed, around 82% are singletons. The sample was PBMCs, taken around atezolizumab (anti-PD-L1) treatment. The receptors here all came from a man in his sixties with urothelial cancer.

The chain combines TRBV6-4 with TRBJ2-3, with 8 bases lining up with TRBD1. The ends lost 4 bases at V and 1 base at J; junction bases unmatched: 4. The CDR3 contains 15 residues. Looked up from germline, CDR1 is MRHNA and CDR2 is SNTAGT. CDR3 amino acids: CASSVRGHGTDTQYF. The DNA of the CDR3 is TGTGCCAGCAGTGTCAGGGGGCATGGCACAGATACGCAGTATTTT.

This clone was seen just once. The V gene is TRBV18, the J gene TRBJ1-2; TRBD1 matches 7 bases. CDR3 size: 13 residues. Trimming at V came to 3 bases and at J to 13 bases, leaving 11 bases not matched to a gene. Germline-derived CDR1 and CDR2 are KGHSH and LQKENI. The CDR3 spells CASSPTRDSLSTF. The CDR3 DNA sequence: TGTGCCAGCTCACCTACCCGGGACAGCCTTTCCACCTTC.

The chain employs TRBV4-3 and TRBJ2-5; weak D call: TRBD1 (6 bases). The DNA end is a closer match to TRBJ2-7, so the J assignment may be wrong. Germline-derived CDR1 and CDR2 are LGHNA and YSLEER. This CDR3 is built from 13 residues. The CDR3: CASSRTVSYEQYF. The DNA of the CDR3 is TGCGCCAGCAGCAGGACAGTTTCCTACGAGCAGTACTTC.

This chain uses TRBV9 with TRBJ1-1, with D maybe TRBD1 (6 bases). CDR3 length: 16 amino acids. The V gene's germline CDR1 is SGDLS and CDR2 YYNGEE. V shed 0 bases and J shed 0 bases, with 12 bases lying between them. Here the CDR3 DNA reads TGTGCCAGCAGCGTAGGGGCAGGGGCTATGAACACTGAAGCTTTCTTT. Its protein product is CASSVGAGAMNTEAFF.